Shown below are 2 T cell receptor beta chains from a single sample sequenced in a study of cytomegalovirus exposure and HLA in healthy donors. The assay was immunoSEQ multiplex PCR, and TCRdb's table has in-frame clones only and misses some. This table has roughly 52,000 clones, over 75% appearing once. The sample consisted of PBMCs. All receptors derive from a woman in her 30s in good health and CMV-seronegative.

V gene TRBV9 combines with J gene TRBJ2-1; the D gene is possibly TRBD2 (6 bases). The length of the CDR3 is 12 residues. V lost 6 bases and J lost 7, with 11 bases in between. Germline loops: CDR1 SGDLS, CDR2 YYNGEE. In DNA, the CDR3 is TGTGCCAGCAACCCTGGGGGGAATGAGCAGTTCTTC. It is translated as CASNPGGNEQFF.

The chain couples TRBV5-1 to TRBJ1-2, with D possibly being TRBD1 (5 bases). This CDR3 contains 15 residues. Germline-derived CDR1 and CDR2 are SGHRS and YFSETQ. Trimming took 4 bases from V and 2 from J, leaving 15 bases between them. The DNA for the CDR3 is TGCGCCAGCAGCCCTCAGGGTTACACCAACTATGGCTACACCTTC. Its protein product is CASSPQGYTNYGYTF.